This T cell receptor beta chain is from a study of T cell repertoires in cytomegalovirus infection. Overall study: Public TCR beta signatures were indicative of both CMV infection and a matching HLA type.

Germline V gives CDR1 SEHNR, CDR2 FQNEAQ (reference sequence). The CDR3 length is 14 residues. Trimming removed 5 bases from V and 8 bases from J, with 15 bases in between. This clonotype was detected only a few times. Its antigen is currently unknown. TCRdb independently ran MiXCR on the reads; one entry per CDR3 protein. This sample yields 800,000 to 950,000 distinct CDR3 sequences, of which less than 35% are seen a single time; around 12% belongs to the top ten. The receptor's source is a human donor in good health (CMV status not recorded). Some clones in this sample may be carry-over from other donors' samples. This material consisted of cultured CD8+ T cells from PBMCs, taken from culture after CMV antigen stimulation. The chain uses TRBV7-9 and TRBJ2-2; D is perhaps TRBD2 (5 bases). CDR3 coding DNA: TGTGCCAGCAGCAACCTCCCAGGCGGGGGGGAGCTGTTTTTT. This translates into CASSNLPGGGELFF.